This T cell receptor beta chain was captured in a study of T cell repertoires in cytomegalovirus infection. At the level of the study: CMV infection and matching HLA type were both indicated by public TCR beta signatures.

MiXCR, run by TCRdb on the reads, gives a single entry per CDR3 protein. The data hold 300,000 to 400,000 distinct CDR3 sequences, with around 18% observed a single time. Germline V gene lookup returns CDR1 SGHRS and CDR2 YFSETQ. The CDR3 is 15 residues long. Trimming left V 1 base short and J 5 bases short, with 12 bases between. Overall study results and limits: The study found HLA-C-restricted CMV-specific TCR beta clonotypes dominating the ex vivo response.

A word on this clonotype: Its specificity is unknown.

The J gene is TRBJ2-2, the V gene TRBV5-1; either TRBD1 or TRBD2 may supply D (5 bases each). Sequencing input: PBMCs. This receptor was identified in a human donor in good health (CMV status not recorded). Some clones in this sample may be carry-over from other donors' samples. In DNA form, the CDR3 reads TGCGCCAGCAGCTTGCCAGGGAGTAGGACCGGGGAGCTGTTTTTT. This encodes CASSLPGSRTGELFF. The whole variable domain, remainder taken from reference TRBV5-1 and TRBJ2-2, is KAGVTQTPRYLIKTRGQQVTLSCSPISGHRSVSWYQQTPGQGLQFLFEYFSETQRNKGNFPGRFSGRQFSNSRSEMNVSTLELGDSALYLCASSLPGSRTGELFFGEGSRLTVL.